These 10 T cell receptor beta chains came from one sample sequenced in a study of T cells in Graves' hyperthyroidism and ophthalmopathy. From RNA transcripts, TCR beta CDR3 regions were amplified. HTBI primers were employed in a first-round RT-PCR of the TCR CDR3. MiXCR, applied by TCRdb to the multiplex PCR reads, yields one record per CDR3 protein. This table holds roughly 600,000 distinct CDR3 sequences, around 13% found once. Sequencing used blood. These receptors all stem from a woman aged 45-65 years with Graves' ophthalmopathy.

The table lists this clonotype with a few counts. The rearrangement joins TRBV6-1 to TRBJ1-5; D unresolved. In germline, CDR1 is MNHNS, CDR2 SASEGT. CDR3 size: 14 residues. Trimming stripped 3 bases from V and 7 bases from J, with 13 bases between. In DNA, the CDR3 is TGTGCCAGCAGTGACAGAGGGAGGTCACAGCCCCAGCATTTT. It translates to CASSDRGRSQPQHF.

The rearrangement joins TRBV18 to TRBJ2-1; 9 bases fit TRBD2. Germline-derived CDR1 and CDR2 are KGHSH and LQKENI. The V segment lost 0 bases and the J segment 8 bases; nucleotides outside the gene matches: 5. The CDR3 spans 15 residues. The CDR3 here is CASSPPSGSIHEQFF. In DNA, the CDR3 is TGTGCCAGCTCACCACCTAGCGGGAGCATCCATGAGCAGTTCTTC.

This clonotype was seen ten or more times. J is TRBJ1-5 and V is TRBV5-1; D gene ambiguous. The CDR3 runs to 13 residues. Trimming took off 0 bases at V and 7 bases at J, with 8 bases between the two ends. Germline V gene lookup returns CDR1 SGHRS and CDR2 YFSETQ. The CDR3 sequence: CASSLEGSQPQHF. DNA for the CDR3: TGCGCCAGCAGCTTGGAAGGGTCGCAGCCCCAGCATTTT.

This clonotype was recorded at least ten times. This chain joins TRBV7-2 and TRBJ2-7; 9 bases map to TRBD1. The CDR3 covers 16 residues. The germline V gene encodes CDR1 SGHTA and CDR2 FQGNSA. The J segment lost 3 bases and the V segment lost 4 bases, leaving 10 bases of the junction unmatched. CDR3 loop: CASSSSGGTGIYEQYF. The CDR3 DNA reads TGTGCCAGCAGCTCTTCCGGCGGGACAGGGATCTACGAGCAGTACTTC.

V and J are TRBV19 and TRBJ1-6, with a weak D call TRBD1 (6 bases). CDR1 is LNHDA, CDR2 SQIVND, per germline (reference sequence). The CDR3 is made up of 15 amino acids. V was cut by 4 bases and J by 7 bases, with 14 bases left in between. The CDR3 nucleotides read TGTGCCAGTAGTAGAAGGACAGATCACAATTCACCCCTCCACTTT. This sequence encodes CASSRRTDHNSPLHF. Supplemented by reference TRBV19 and TRBJ1-6, the full variable domain reads DGGITQSPKYLFRKEGQNVTLSCEQNLNHDAMYWYRQDPGQGLRLIYYSQIVNDFQKGDIAEGYSVSREKKESFPLTVTSAQKNPTAFYLCASSRRTDHNSPLHFGNGTRLTVT.

This clonotype was counted ten times or more. The rearrangement links TRBV28 to TRBJ1-1, with D unclear. Germline-derived CDR1 and CDR2 are MDHEN and SYDVKM. V was cut by 3 bases and J by 3 bases, with 14 bases left in between. The CDR3 is made up of 15 amino acids. The chain's CDR3 is CASSLFRTYHTEAFF. Written as DNA, the CDR3 is TGTGCCAGCAGTTTGTTTAGGACGTATCACACTGAAGCTTTCTTT.

To note about this clonotype: Given a much more abundant clone one base away, this may be a read error. V gene TRBV24-1 combines with J gene TRBJ2-3; the D gene could be TRBD1 or TRBD2 (6 bases each). This CDR3 has 16 residues. V gave up 7 bases and J gave up 3 bases, with 19 bases separating them. Germline CDR1 is KGHDR and CDR2 is SFDVKD. CDR3 in amino acids: CATSGRGQGGTDTQYF. The CDR3 DNA is TGTGCCACCAGCGGCCGGGGGCAGGGAGGAACAGATACGCAGTATTTT.

About this clonotype itself: A single base separates this from a much larger clone, so it may be a read error. The gene calls are TRBV5-1 and TRBJ1-1; TRBD1 agrees at 7 bases. Germline V gives CDR1 SGHRS, CDR2 YFSETQ. The ends lost 4 bases at V and 1 base at J; junction bases unmatched: 10. The CDR3 sequence is 16 residues long. Here the CDR3 reads CASSQGTATSNTEAFF. The CDR3 DNA reads as TGCGCCAGCAGCCAAGGGACAGCAACCTCGAACACTGAAGCTTTCTTT.

V and J are TRBV9 and TRBJ2-3; 11 bases fit TRBD2. V was pared by 0 bases and J by 5 bases, with 5 bases of the junction left unmatched. The V gene's germline CDR1 is SGDLS and CDR2 YYNGEE. There are 16 residues in the CDR3. The CDR3 coding sequence is TGTGCCAGCAGCGTAGGAGGTAGCGGGAGGGTAGATACGCAGTATTTT. Translating it yields CASSVGGSGRVDTQYF.

The genes are TRBV20-1 and TRBJ2-7; D not resolved. The CDR3 consists of 14 residues. Germline values: CDR1 DFQATT, CDR2 SNEGSKA (reference sequence). The V end lost 0 bases, the J end lost 3 bases, and 12 bases lay between the germline ends. This chain's CDR3 is CSARDWFGGYEQYF. CDR3 nucleotide sequence: TGCAGTGCTAGAGATTGGTTCGGCGGCTACGAGCAGTACTTC.